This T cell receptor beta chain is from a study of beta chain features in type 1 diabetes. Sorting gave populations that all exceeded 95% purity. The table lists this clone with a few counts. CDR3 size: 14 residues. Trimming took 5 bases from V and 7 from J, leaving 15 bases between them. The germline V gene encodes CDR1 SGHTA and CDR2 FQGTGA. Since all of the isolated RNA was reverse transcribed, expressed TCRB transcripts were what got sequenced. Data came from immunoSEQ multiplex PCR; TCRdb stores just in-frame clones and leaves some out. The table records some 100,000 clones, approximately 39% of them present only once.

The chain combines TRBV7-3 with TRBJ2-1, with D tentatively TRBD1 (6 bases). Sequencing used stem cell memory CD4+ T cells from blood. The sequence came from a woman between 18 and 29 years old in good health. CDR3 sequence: CASSPNRVGNEQFF. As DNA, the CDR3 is TGTGCCAGCAGCCCCAACAGGGTGGGGAATGAGCAGTTCTTC.